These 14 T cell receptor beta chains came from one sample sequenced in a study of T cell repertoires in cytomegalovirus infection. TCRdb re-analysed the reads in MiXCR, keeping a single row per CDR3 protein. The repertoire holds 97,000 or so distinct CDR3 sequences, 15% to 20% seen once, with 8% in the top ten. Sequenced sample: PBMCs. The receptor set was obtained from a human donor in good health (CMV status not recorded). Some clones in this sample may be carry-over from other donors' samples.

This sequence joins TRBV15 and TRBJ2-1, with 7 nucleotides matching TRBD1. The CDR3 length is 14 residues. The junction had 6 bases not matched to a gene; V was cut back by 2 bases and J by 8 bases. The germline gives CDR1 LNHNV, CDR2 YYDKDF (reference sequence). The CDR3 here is CATSRNTQGDEQFF. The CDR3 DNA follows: TGTGCCACCAGCAGAAACACCCAGGGGGATGAGCAGTTCTTC.

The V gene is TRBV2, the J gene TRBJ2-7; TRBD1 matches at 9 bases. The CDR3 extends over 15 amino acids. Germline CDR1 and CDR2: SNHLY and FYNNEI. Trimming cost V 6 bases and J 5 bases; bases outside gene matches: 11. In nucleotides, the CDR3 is TGTGCCAGCAGGTCTAACAGGGGGCGCGCTAACGAGCAGTACTTC. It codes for CASRSNRGRANEQYF. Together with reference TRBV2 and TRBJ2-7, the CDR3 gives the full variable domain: EPEVTQTPSHQVTQMGQEVILRCVPISNHLYFYWYRQILGQKVEFLVSFYNNEISEKSEIFDDQFSVERPDGSNFTLKIRSTKLEDSAMYFCASRSNRGRANEQYFGPGTRLTVT.

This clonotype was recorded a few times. Here the CDR3 DNA reads TGCGCCAGCAGCCGCCAGGGACAGCTAGAGACCCAGTACTTC. Its protein is CASSRQGQLETQYF. The chain has TRBV4-3 and TRBJ2-5; 7 nucleotides agree with TRBD1. In germline, CDR1 is LGHNA, CDR2 YSLEER. The J segment lost 4 bases and the V segment lost 4 bases, leaving 6 bases of the junction unmatched. The length of the CDR3 is 14 residues.

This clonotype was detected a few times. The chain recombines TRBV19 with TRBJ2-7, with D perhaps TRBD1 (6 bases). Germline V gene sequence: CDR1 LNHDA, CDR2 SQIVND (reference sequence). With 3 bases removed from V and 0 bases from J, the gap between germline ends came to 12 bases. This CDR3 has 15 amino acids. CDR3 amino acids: CASSIFRGHSYEQYF. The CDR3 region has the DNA TGTGCCAGTAGTATCTTCAGGGGACACTCCTACGAGCAGTACTTC.

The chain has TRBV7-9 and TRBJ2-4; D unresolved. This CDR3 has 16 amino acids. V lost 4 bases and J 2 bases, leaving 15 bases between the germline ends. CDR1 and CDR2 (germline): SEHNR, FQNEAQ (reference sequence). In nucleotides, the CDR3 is TGTGCCAGCAGCTCTTATCGGGCCGCTTCCAAAAACATTCAGTACTTC. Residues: CASSSYRAASKNIQYF.

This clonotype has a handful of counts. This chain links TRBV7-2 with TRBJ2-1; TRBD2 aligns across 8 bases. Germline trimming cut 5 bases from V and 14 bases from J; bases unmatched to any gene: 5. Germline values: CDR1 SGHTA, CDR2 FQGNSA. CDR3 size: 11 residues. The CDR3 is CASSGGLDKFF. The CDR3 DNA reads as TGTGCCAGCAGCGGGGGACTAGACAAGTTCTTC.

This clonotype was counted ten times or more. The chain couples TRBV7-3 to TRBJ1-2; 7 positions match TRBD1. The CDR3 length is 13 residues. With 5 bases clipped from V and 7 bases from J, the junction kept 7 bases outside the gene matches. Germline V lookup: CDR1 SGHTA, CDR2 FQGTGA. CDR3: CASSHGTEGGYTF. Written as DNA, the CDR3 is TGTGCCAGCAGCCACGGGACAGAGGGTGGCTACACCTTC.

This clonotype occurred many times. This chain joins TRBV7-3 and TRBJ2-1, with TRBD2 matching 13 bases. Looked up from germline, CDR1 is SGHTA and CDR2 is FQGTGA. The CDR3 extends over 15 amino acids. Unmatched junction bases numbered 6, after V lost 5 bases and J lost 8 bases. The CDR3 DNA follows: TGTGCCAGCAGCGTTACTAGCGGGGGGGTCGATGAGCAGTTCTTC. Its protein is CASSVTSGGVDEQFF. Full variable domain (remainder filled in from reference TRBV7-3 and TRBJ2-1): GAGVSQTPSNKVTEKGKYVELRCDPISGHTALYWYRQSLGQGPEFLIYFQGTGAADDSGLPNDRFFAVRPEGSVSTLKIQRTERGDSAVYLCASSVTSGGVDEQFFGPGTRLTVL.

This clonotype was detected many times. CDR3 DNA: TGTGCCAGCAGCCACAGGGGTAACACTGAAGCTTTCTTT. Its translation is CASSHRGNTEAFF. The gene calls are TRBV6-2 or TRBV6-3 and TRBJ1-1, with 7 bases fitting TRBD1. Losses at the gene ends were 6 bases for V and 2 bases for J; bases not matched to a gene: 3. Germline CDR1 MNHEY, CDR2 SVGEGT. This CDR3 has 13 amino acids.

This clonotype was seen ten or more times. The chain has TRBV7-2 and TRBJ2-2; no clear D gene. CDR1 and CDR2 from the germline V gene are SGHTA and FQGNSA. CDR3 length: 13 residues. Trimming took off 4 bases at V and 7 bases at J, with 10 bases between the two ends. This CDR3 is CASSSPLGGELFF. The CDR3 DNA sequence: TGTGCCAGCAGCTCCCCATTGGGCGGGGAGCTGTTTTTT.

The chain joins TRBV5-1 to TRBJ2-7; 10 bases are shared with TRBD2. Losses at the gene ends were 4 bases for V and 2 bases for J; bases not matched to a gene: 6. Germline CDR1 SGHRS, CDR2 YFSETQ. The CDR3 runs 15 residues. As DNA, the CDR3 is TGCGCCAGCAGCGGGGAACTAGCGGGACCCTACGAGCAGTACTTC. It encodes CASSGELAGPYEQYF.

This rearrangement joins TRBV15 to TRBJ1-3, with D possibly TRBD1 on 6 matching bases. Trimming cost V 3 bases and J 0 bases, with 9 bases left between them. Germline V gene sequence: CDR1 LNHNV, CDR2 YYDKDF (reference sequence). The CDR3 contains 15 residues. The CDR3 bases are TGTGCCACCAGCAGGTCACAGGGCTCTGGAAACACCATATATTTT. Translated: CATSRSQGSGNTIYF.

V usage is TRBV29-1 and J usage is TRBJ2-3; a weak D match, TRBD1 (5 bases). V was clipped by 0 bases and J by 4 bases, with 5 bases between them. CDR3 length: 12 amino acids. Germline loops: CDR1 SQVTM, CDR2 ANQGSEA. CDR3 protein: CSVEEQADTQYF. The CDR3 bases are TGCAGCGTTGAAGAACAGGCAGATACGCAGTATTTT.

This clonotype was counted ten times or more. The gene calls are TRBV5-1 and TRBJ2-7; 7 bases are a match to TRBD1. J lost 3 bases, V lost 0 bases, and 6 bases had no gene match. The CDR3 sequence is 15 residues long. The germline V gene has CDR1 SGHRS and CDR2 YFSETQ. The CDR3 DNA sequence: TGCGCCAGCAGCTTGGGAGGGACAGCGAACTACGAGCAGTACTTC. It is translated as CASSLGGTANYEQYF.